These 31 T cell receptor beta chains came from one sample sequenced in a study of cytomegalovirus exposure and HLA in healthy donors. The PCR had 60 Vbeta and 13 Jbeta primers. Some clones are missing from TCRdb's copy, which holds only in-frame ones; the method was immunoSEQ multiplex PCR. Here the sample spans 110,000 to 150,000 clones, around 9.6% being singletons. The sequenced sample consisted of PBMCs. All receptors derive from a male donor in good health and CMV-seronegative.

This clone has only a few counts. The chain uses TRBV7-2 and TRBJ2-2; 7 bases match TRBD1. The CDR3 totals 15 residues. V was pared by 3 bases and J by 5 bases, with 6 bases of the junction left unmatched. Germline CDR1 SGHTA, CDR2 FQGNSA. CDR3 DNA: TGTGCCAGCAGCTTTACCGGGACAGAGACCGGGGAGCTGTTTTTT. As protein: CASSFTGTETGELFF.

The sample holds a few counts of this clone. This sample includes further DNA sequences coding for the same CDR3. CDR3 in DNA: TGTGCCAGCAGCTTATTGGGGGCAATGAACACTGAAGCTTTCTTT. Encoded protein: CASSLLGAMNTEAFF. The rearrangement joins TRBV7-2 to TRBJ1-1; TRBD1 is a possible D gene (6 bases). Germline V lookup: CDR1 SGHTA, CDR2 FQGNSA. The CDR3 runs to 15 residues. Trimming took 2 bases from V and 0 from J, leaving 10 bases between them.

DNA of the CDR3: TGCGCCAGCAGCCAATTGACTAGCGGGAGGGGGAATGAGCAGTTCTTC. This sequence encodes CASSQLTSGRGNEQFF. The J gene is TRBJ2-1, the V gene TRBV4-3; 14 bases are a match to TRBD2. V shed 2 bases, J shed 7 bases, and the junction held 4 bases outside the gene matches. The CDR3 contains 16 residues. CDR1 LGHNA and CDR2 YSLEER come from the germline V gene.

There are a few counts of this clone. The chain joins TRBV27 to TRBJ2-7, with 9 positions matching TRBD1. This CDR3 spans 15 amino acids. Germline V lookup: CDR1 MNHEY, CDR2 SMNVEV (reference sequence). Trimming removed 2 bases from V and 1 base from J; junction bases left unmatched: 3. CDR3 nucleotide sequence: TGTGCCAGCAGTTTAACCGGGACAGGGTCCTACGAGCAGTACTTC. Translation: CASSLTGTGSYEQYF.

The chain couples TRBV6-1 to TRBJ1-6; 8 bases match TRBD1. This CDR3 is 15 amino acids long. The V gene's germline CDR1 is MNHNS and CDR2 SASEGT. V trimming: 4 bases; J trimming: 10 bases; junction bases outside the gene matches: 9. The CDR3 region has the DNA TGTGCCAGCAGTGGGCCAGACAGGGGACAGTCACCCCTCCACTTT. Translated, it gives CASSGPDRGQSPLHF.

This clone came up a few times. V and J are TRBV7-3 and TRBJ1-5; perhaps TRBD1 as D (6 bases). The CDR3 runs 18 residues. The V gene's germline CDR1 is SGHTA and CDR2 FQGTGA. The germline V and J ends were trimmed by 1 base and 1 base, with 17 bases remaining between them. CDR3 nucleotides: TGTGCCAGCAGCTTAAAAGTGAGGGACATAACCAGCAATCAGCCCCAGCATTTT. Its translation: CASSLKVRDITSNQPQHF.

The chain couples TRBV19 to TRBJ1-1; the D gene is possibly TRBD1 (5 bases). CDR3 length: 13 residues. CDR1 is LNHDA and CDR2 is SQIVND in the germline V gene (reference sequence). Trimming pared 11 bases from V and 5 bases from J, leaving 18 bases between. CDR3 protein: CASEVFGGTEAFF. The CDR3 bases are TGTGCCTCGGAGGTTTTTGGGGGGACTGAAGCTTTCTTT.

The chain combines TRBV28 with TRBJ2-1; D not resolved. V lost 6 bases to trimming and J lost 2 bases, with 8 bases between them. The germline gives CDR1 MDHEN, CDR2 SYDVKM. The length of the CDR3 is 13 residues. CDR3 in DNA: TGTGCCAGCAGCCTTCCAGCCTACAATGAGCAGTTCTTC. Its protein is CASSLPAYNEQFF. The variable domain in full, with the rest retrieved from reference TRBV28 and TRBJ2-1, is DVKVTQSSRYLVKRTGEKVFLECVQDMDHENMFWYRQDPGLGLRLIYFSYDVKMKEKGDIPEGYSVSREKKERFSLILESASTNQTSMYLCASSLPAYNEQFFGPGTRLTVL.

This clone was detected only a few times. This chain joins TRBV29-1 and TRBJ1-2; D gene uncertain. The CDR3 spans 14 residues. Germline V gene data show CDR1 as SQVTM and CDR2 as ANQGSEA. The germline V and J ends were trimmed by 4 bases and 0 bases, with 12 bases remaining between them. CDR3 amino acids: CSVARGVANYGYTF. In nucleotides, the CDR3 is TGCAGCGTTGCGCGGGGAGTAGCTAACTATGGCTACACCTTC.

This sequence joins TRBV7-9 and TRBJ2-1, with D possibly matching TRBD1 (5 bases). This CDR3 comprises 16 residues. Germline CDR1 reads SEHNR; CDR2 reads FQNEAQ (reference sequence). V lost 0 bases and J lost 4, with 13 bases in between. The CDR3 sequence: CASSLAQGPYYNEQFF. The DNA of the CDR3 is TGTGCCAGCAGCTTAGCGCAGGGCCCCTATTACAATGAGCAGTTCTTC.

This chain uses TRBV5-4 with TRBJ2-2, with a tentative D call TRBD2 (5 bases). This CDR3 region has 15 residues. Per the germline V gene, CDR1 is SGHNT and CDR2 is YYREEE (reference sequence). V was trimmed by 5 bases and J by 0 bases, leaving 11 bases between them. The CDR3: CASSPALANTGELFF. The CDR3 region has the DNA TGTGCCAGCAGTCCTGCACTAGCGAACACCGGGGAGCTGTTTTTT.

This rearrangement joins TRBV2 to TRBJ1-5, with 7 nucleotides matching TRBD1. Trimming took 6 bases from V and 0 from J; bases not matched to a gene: 5. Germline CDR1 reads SNHLY; CDR2 reads FYNNEI. The CDR3 is 15 residues long. CDR3 bases: TGTGCCAGCAGGCGGGGACAGAATAGCAATCAGCCCCAGCATTTT. It encodes CASRRGQNSNQPQHF.

This clone was detected a few times. The chain combines TRBV14 with TRBJ1-1, with TRBD1 matching over 7 bases. From germline, CDR1 is SGHDN and CDR2 FVKESK. Trimming at V came to 1 base and at J to 3 bases, leaving 11 bases not matched to a gene. CDR3 length equals 17 residues. The CDR3 protein is CASSQGWNGQADTEAFF. For the CDR3, the DNA is TGTGCCAGCAGCCAAGGATGGAACGGACAGGCCGACACTGAAGCTTTCTTT. Complete variable domain (other parts from reference TRBV14 and TRBJ1-1): EAGVTQFPSHSVIEKGQTVTLRCDPISGHDNLYWYRRVMGKEIKFLLHFVKESKQDESGMPNNRFLAERTGGTYSTLKVQPAELEDSGVYFCASSQGWNGQADTEAFFGQGTRLTVV.

A remark on this clone: This likely comes from a read error, as the CDR3 has no conserved phenylalanine or tryptophan at its end. The rearrangement links TRBV6-6 to TRBJ2-3; D perhaps matches TRBD1 (5 bases). The CDR3 is 14 residues long. V lost 7 bases and J 1 base, leaving 12 bases between the germline ends. The germline CDR1 and CDR2 sequences are MNHNY and SVGAGI (reference sequence). CDR3 sequence (DNA): TGTGCCAGCAACTACCAACAGGGCACAGATACGCAGTATGTT. Amino acids: CASNYQQGTDTQYV.

The CDR3 region is CASSQDLRGFSYEQYF. Written as DNA, the CDR3 is TGCGCCAGCAGCCAAGATCTTCGGGGGTTCTCCTACGAGCAGTACTTC. This chain links TRBV4-3 with TRBJ2-7; TRBD2 might be the D (6 bases). V lost 0 bases and J 0 bases, leaving 12 bases between the germline ends. This CDR3 has 16 amino acids. Germline V lookup: CDR1 LGHNA, CDR2 YSLEER.

The chain combines TRBV11-2 with TRBJ1-1, with a tentative D call TRBD1 (5 bases). V lost 5 bases, J lost 3 bases, and 10 bases lay in between. Germline values: CDR1 SGHAT, CDR2 FQNNGV. The CDR3 is 13 residues long. This CDR3 reads CASSRDWDTEAFF. CDR3 bases: TGTGCCAGCAGCAGGGACTGGGACACTGAAGCTTTCTTT.

The rearrangement links TRBV27 to TRBJ2-4, with D possibly matching TRBD1 (5 bases). This CDR3 comprises 14 residues. V shed 6 bases and J shed 4 bases, with 13 bases lying between them. CDR1 and CDR2 (germline): MNHEY, SMNVEV (reference sequence). CDR3 residues: CASSLGKGKNIQYF. In DNA form, the CDR3 reads TGTGCCAGCAGCCTGGGGAAGGGGAAAAACATTCAGTACTTC.

In DNA form, the CDR3 reads TGTGCCAGCAGCTTGTGGGGACAGGGGTGGGTCGAGCAGTACTTC. Amino acids: CASSLWGQGWVEQYF. V is TRBV7-2 and J is TRBJ2-7; 10 positions match TRBD1. The V gene end was trimmed by 3 bases and the J gene end by 6 bases; junction bases not matched to a gene: 8. CDR1 SGHTA and CDR2 FQGNSA come from the germline V gene. The CDR3 spans 15 residues.

This clone was counted only a few times. At one end, the junction sequence differs from germline, possibly due to a read error. The chain uses TRBV5-1 and TRBJ1-1; possible D gene TRBD1, 5 bases. This CDR3 contains 14 residues. Looked up from germline, CDR1 is SGHRS and CDR2 is YFSETQ. The CDR3 region is CASNLGRGYTEAFF. CDR3 nucleotides: TGCGCCAGCAACTTGGGTAGGGGATATACTGAAGCTTTCTTT.

This clone has more than one count but fewer than ten. The chain carries TRBV7-2 and TRBJ2-7, with 7 bases that match TRBD2. CDR3 length equals 13 residues. The V segment lost 5 bases and the J segment 7 bases; nucleotides outside the gene matches: 8. Germline assignment: CDR1 SGHTA and CDR2 FQGNSA. The DNA for the CDR3 is TGTGCCAGCAGCCTCCCAGCGGGGAGGGAGCAGTACTTC. Protein product: CASSLPAGREQYF.

The chain couples TRBV19 to TRBJ2-3; weak D call: TRBD2 (6 bases). This CDR3 comprises 15 residues. CDR1 LNHDA and CDR2 SQIVND come from the germline V gene (reference sequence). Trimming removed 3 bases from V and 2 bases from J, with 12 bases in between. The DNA for the CDR3 is TGTGCCAGTAGTATTAAGGACTACTACACAGATACGCAGTATTTT. This translates into CASSIKDYYTDTQYF.

V is TRBV29-1 and J is TRBJ2-3, with 8 bases fitting TRBD2. The length of the CDR3 is 15 residues. Germline CDR1 SQVTM, CDR2 ANQGSEA. J lost 3 bases, V lost 6 bases, and 11 bases had no gene match. Here the CDR3 DNA reads TGCAGCGTCGATAAACGGGGGGGGTTGACAGATACGCAGTATTTT. Its translation: CSVDKRGGLTDTQYF.

This clone has just a few counts. This chain uses TRBV5-6 with TRBJ2-3; the D gene is possibly TRBD1 (5 bases). The CDR3 is made up of 14 amino acids. Germline V gene sequence: CDR1 SGHDT, CDR2 YYEEEE. With 3 bases removed from V and 4 bases from J, the gap between germline ends came to 12 bases. CDR3 sequence (DNA): TGTGCCAGCAGCTCCTGGGGCCGGGCAGATACGCAGTATTTT. Translated, it gives CASSSWGRADTQYF.

This clone showed up just a few times. The rearrangement uses TRBV10-3 and TRBJ1-3; D gene ambiguous. CDR3 length: 12 residues. Germline CDR1 reads ENHRY; CDR2 reads SYGVKD. V gave up 8 bases and J gave up 7 bases, with 12 bases separating them. This CDR3 is CAIAREPNTIYF. The CDR3 nucleotides are TGTGCCATCGCCCGGGAACCCAACACCATATATTTT.

In its sample, this clone was seen a few times. The V gene is TRBV28, the J gene TRBJ2-7, with 8 bases identical to TRBD1. Losses at the gene ends were 5 bases for V and 0 bases for J; bases not matched to a gene: 6. CDR1 is MDHEN and CDR2 is SYDVKM in the germline V gene. The length of the CDR3 is 15 residues. The CDR3: CASSRTGPFSYEQYF. The DNA for the CDR3 is TGTGCCAGCAGTAGGACAGGGCCCTTCTCCTACGAGCAGTACTTC.

A few counts support this clone. This rearrangement joins TRBV6-6 to TRBJ2-1, with 11 bases matching TRBD2. Per germline, CDR1 MNHNY and CDR2 SVGAGI (reference sequence). The CDR3 loop spans 15 amino acids. J was trimmed by 6 bases and V by 6 bases; bases with no gene match: 7. The CDR3 protein is CASSLAGGPPNEQFF. The CDR3 DNA reads as TGTGCCAGCAGCTTAGCGGGAGGGCCACCCAATGAGCAGTTCTTC.

The chain recombines TRBV29-1 with TRBJ1-1, with D tentatively TRBD1 (5 bases). Trimming took 3 bases from V and 1 from J, leaving 9 bases between them. The CDR3 is made up of 13 amino acids. The germline gives CDR1 SQVTM, CDR2 ANQGSEA. Here the CDR3 reads CSVEGGENTEAFF. The CDR3 nucleotides are TGCAGCGTTGAGGGGGGGGAGAACACTGAAGCTTTCTTT. Full variable domain (remainder filled in from reference TRBV29-1 and TRBJ1-1): SAVISQKPSRDICQRGTSLTIQCQVDSQVTMMFWYRQQPGQSLTLIATANQGSEATYESGFVIDKFPISRPNLTFSTLTVSNMSPEDSSIYLCSVEGGENTEAFFGQGTRLTVV.

A few counts support this clone. The chain recombines TRBV19 with TRBJ1-5; D is unresolved. The CDR3 runs 15 residues. Germline V gives CDR1 LNHDA, CDR2 SQIVND (reference sequence). Between the trimmed V and J ends, which lost 3 bases and 5 bases, there was a span of 14 bases. The CDR3 nucleotides read TGTGCCAGTAGTATGGAGCAGATACTCCATCAGCCCCAGCATTTT. Its protein product is CASSMEQILHQPQHF.

This chain joins TRBV7-9 and TRBJ2-2; 12 nucleotides agree with TRBD2. This CDR3 has 16 residues. The germline CDR1 and CDR2 sequences are SEHNR and FQNEAQ (reference sequence). V dropped 5 bases and J dropped 3; count of bases not matched to a gene: 4. CDR3 DNA: TGTGCCAGCAGCCGAGGGACTAGCGGGCACACCGGGGAGCTGTTTTTT. Its translation: CASSRGTSGHTGELFF.

The sample holds a few counts of this clone. The chain recombines TRBV10-3 with TRBJ2-4; a possible D gene is TRBD2 (6 bases). V was shortened by 0 bases and J by 8 bases, with 14 bases between the two germline ends. Germline CDR1 is ENHRY and CDR2 is SYGVKD. The CDR3 runs 15 residues. The CDR3 region has the DNA TGTGCCATCAGTGAGTCTCGCGGGAAGAGGGACATTCAGTACTTC. This sequence encodes CAISESRGKRDIQYF.

This clone was counted a few times. The rearrangement uses TRBV27 and TRBJ1-1; 7 bases fit TRBD1. The junction had 4 bases not matched to a gene; V was cut back by 5 bases and J by 1 base. This CDR3 contains 14 residues. Germline assignment: CDR1 MNHEY and CDR2 SMNVEV (reference sequence). CDR3 sequence reads: CASSGGQKNTEAFF. For the CDR3, the DNA is TGTGCCAGCAGTGGGGGACAGAAGAACACTGAAGCTTTCTTT.